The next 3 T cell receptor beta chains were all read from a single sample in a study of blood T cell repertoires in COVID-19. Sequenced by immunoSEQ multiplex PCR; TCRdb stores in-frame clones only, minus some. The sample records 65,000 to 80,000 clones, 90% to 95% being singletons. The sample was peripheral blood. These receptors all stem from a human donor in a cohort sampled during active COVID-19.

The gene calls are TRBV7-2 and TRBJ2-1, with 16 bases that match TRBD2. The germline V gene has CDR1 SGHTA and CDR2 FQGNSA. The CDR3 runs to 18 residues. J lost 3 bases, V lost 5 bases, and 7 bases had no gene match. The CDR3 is CASSRGLAGGDVYNEQFF. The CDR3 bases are TGTGCCAGCAGCAGGGGACTAGCGGGGGGGGACGTCTACAATGAGCAGTTCTTC.

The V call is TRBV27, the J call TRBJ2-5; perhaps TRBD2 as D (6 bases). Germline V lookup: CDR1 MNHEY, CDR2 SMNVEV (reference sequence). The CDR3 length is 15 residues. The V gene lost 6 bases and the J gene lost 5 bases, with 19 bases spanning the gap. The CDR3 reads CASRPRSGAGETQYF. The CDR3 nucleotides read TGTGCCAGCAGGCCCCGTAGCGGCGCCGGGGAGACCCAGTACTTC.

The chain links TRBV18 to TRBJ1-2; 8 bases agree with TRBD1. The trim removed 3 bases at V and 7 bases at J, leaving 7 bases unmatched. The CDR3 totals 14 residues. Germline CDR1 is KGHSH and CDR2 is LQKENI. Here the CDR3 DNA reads TGTGCCAGCTCACCCCAGGGACAGGAGGGTGGCTACACCTTC. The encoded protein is CASSPQGQEGGYTF.